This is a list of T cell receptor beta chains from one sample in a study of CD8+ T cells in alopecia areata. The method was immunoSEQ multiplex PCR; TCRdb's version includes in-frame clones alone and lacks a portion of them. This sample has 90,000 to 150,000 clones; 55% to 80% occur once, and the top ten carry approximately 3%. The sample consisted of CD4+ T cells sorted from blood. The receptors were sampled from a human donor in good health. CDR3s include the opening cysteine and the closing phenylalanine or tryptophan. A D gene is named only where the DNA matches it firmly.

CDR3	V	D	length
CASSSTGGVGDTQYF	TRBV5-1	TRBD1	15
CAIRAEGLAGYEQYF	TRBV10-3	TRBD2	15
CAWSVGRWDGYTF	TRBV30	-	13
CASSPQTSGGIDEQFF	TRBV19	TRBD2	16
CASSFTQGGTETQYF	TRBV7-9	-	15
CASSRTDEKLFF	TRBV7-2	-	12
CASSYYRTGSSEAFF	TRBV2	TRBD1	15
CASLPGQGVYGYTF	TRBV19	TRBD1	14
CSVNRGLGETQYF	TRBV29-1	TRBD1	13
CASSLNEAGGQPQHF	TRBV2	TRBD1	15
CASGHGGSGTEAFF	TRBV12-5	-	14
CASSVAASGASDTQYF	TRBV9	TRBD2	16
CASSPGEGYTF	TRBV11-2	-	11
CASSPPAKGGGEQFF	TRBV18	-	15
CASSSPRQGAHEQYF	TRBV11-2	TRBD1	15
CAWSPPTGELFF	TRBV30	-	12
CASSDATGGNSPLHF	TRBV25-1	TRBD1	15
CASGKLNTEAFF	TRBV6-6	-	12
CARGQGNGYTF	TRBV19	TRBD1	11
CASSPGTANEKLFF	TRBV5-1	TRBD1	14
CAWSVRSFWDRGSDTEAFF	TRBV30	TRBD1	19
CASRLTGGEAFF	TRBV5-1	TRBD1	12
CASSWGSRETQYF	TRBV7-2	-	13
CATSRDGAGSDQPQHF	TRBV15	-	16
CATSRDLGVETQYF	TRBV15	-	14
CASSRAQRDTQYF	TRBV5-1	-	13
CASSLPSGNTIYF	TRBV25-1	-	13
CASSHPPGQVYEQYF	TRBV4-1	TRBD1	15